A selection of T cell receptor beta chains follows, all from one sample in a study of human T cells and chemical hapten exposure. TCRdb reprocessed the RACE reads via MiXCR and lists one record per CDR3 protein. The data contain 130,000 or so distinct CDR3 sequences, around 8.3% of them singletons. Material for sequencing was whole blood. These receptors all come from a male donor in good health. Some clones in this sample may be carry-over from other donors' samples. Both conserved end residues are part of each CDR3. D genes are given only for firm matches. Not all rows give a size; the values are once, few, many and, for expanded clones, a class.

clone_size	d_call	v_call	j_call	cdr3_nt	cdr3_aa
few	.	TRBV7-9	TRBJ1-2	TGTGCCAGCAGCTTAGTCGGGGCCCAGGCTAACTATGGCTACACCTTC	CASSLVGAQANYGYTF
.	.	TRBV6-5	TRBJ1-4	TGTGCCACCCGTCCTACACCAACTAATGAAAAACTGTTTTTT	CATRPTPTNEKLFF
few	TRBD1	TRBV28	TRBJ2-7	TGTGCCAGCAGCCTACCTCTCGACAGGGTACGTGTCTACGAGCAGTACTTC	CASSLPLDRVRVYEQYF
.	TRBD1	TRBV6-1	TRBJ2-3	TGTGCCAGCAGTGAGGGACAGGGCACAGATACGCAGTATTTT	CASSEGQGTDTQYF
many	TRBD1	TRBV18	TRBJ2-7	TGTGCCAGCTCACCAAACCGGGACAGCTACGAGCAGTACTTC	CASSPNRDSYEQYF
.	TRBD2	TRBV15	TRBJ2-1	TGTGCCACCAGCAGCGATGCGGGGGCCTACAATGAGCAGTTCTTC	CATSSDAGAYNEQFF
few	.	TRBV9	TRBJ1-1	TGTGCCAGCAGCGCACCGGGACCCCAGAACACTGAAGCTTTCTTT	CASSAPGPQNTEAFF
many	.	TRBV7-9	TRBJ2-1	TGTGCCAGCAGCTCGGACTACCCTTCCTACAATGAGCAGTTCTTC	CASSSDYPSYNEQFF
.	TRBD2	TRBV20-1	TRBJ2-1	TGCAGTGCTAGAGATCCTCGGGGGGGATACAATGAGCAGTTCTTC	CSARDPRGGYNEQFF
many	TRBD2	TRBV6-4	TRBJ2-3	TGTGCCAGCAGTGACGCGGCGGGGGGCACAGATACGCAGTATTTT	CASSDAAGGTDTQYF
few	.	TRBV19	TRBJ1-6	TGTGCCAGTAGTAGAGGACAGACCGAAACCTATAATTCACCCCTCCACTTT	CASSRGQTETYNSPLHF
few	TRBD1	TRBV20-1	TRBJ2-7	TGCAGTGGGAAGGGACAGGGCTACGAGCAGTACTTC	CSGKGQGYEQYF
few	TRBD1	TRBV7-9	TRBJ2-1	TGTGCCAGCAGCGCCAGCGGGACAGGGGGCTCCTACAATGAGCAGTTCTTC	CASSASGTGGSYNEQFF
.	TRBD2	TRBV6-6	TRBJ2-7	TGTGCCAGCAGTTACTCGCGGGAGAGTTACGAGCAGTACTTC	CASSYSRESYEQYF
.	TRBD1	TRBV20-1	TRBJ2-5	TGCAGTGCTAGAGAGGGACAGGGAACAGCGGAGACCCAGTACTTC	CSAREGQGTAETQYF
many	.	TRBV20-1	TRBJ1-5	TGCAGTGCTAGTGCGGGTGAACTCCTCAATCAGCCCCAGCATTTT	CSASAGELLNQPQHF
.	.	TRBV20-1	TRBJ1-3	TGCAGTGCTAGCAAAGGGAAGGCGGACACCATATATTTT	CSASKGKADTIYF
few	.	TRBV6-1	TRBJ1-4	TGTGCCAGCAGTGAAATCGGAGGGTACGAAAAACTGTTTTTT	CASSEIGGYEKLFF
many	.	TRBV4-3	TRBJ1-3	TGCGCCAGCAGCCAAGATAGGGGTTCGGTGACAGGAGACACCATATATTTT	CASSQDRGSVTGDTIYF
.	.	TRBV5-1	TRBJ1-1	TGCGCCAGCAGCTTGCTCGACATAAGGAACACTGAAGCTTTCTTT	CASSLLDIRNTEAFF
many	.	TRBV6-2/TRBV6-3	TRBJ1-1	TGTGCCAGCAGTTACGGGACGTCCTTTGAAGCTTTCTTT	CASSYGTSFEAFF
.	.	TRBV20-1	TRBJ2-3	TGCAGTGCTAGAGATCGAAGGGGTAACACAGATACGCAGTATTTT	CSARDRRGNTDTQYF
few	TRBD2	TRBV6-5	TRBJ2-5	TGTGCCAGCAGTCCCCGACTAGCTAGTCTGGAGACCCAGTACTTC	CASSPRLASLETQYF
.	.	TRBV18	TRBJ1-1	TGTGCCAGCTCACCAGTTCGGGGAGACACTGAAGCTTTCTTT	CASSPVRGDTEAFF